This note documents a single T cell receptor (beta chain) sequence. What this receptor recognizes is not known. There are no base qualities to consult, and no much larger clone falls within one base. This entry belongs to a study of T cell changes during pregnancy in multiple sclerosis (dated by TCRdb to the late 2010s). Study-level background: The study looked at changes in the T cell repertoire across pregnancy in women with multiple sclerosis.

The protocol used for the library was the immunoSEQ multiplex PCR assay. As stored in TCRdb, this immuneACCESS dataset retains in-frame rearrangements with V and J assigned. A fraction of the clones does not appear; measured against another copy, unresolved V genes explain less than half of the discrepancy, and the remainder lacks a known reason. Within this sample are 30,000 to 35,000 clones, with about nine tenths of them counted one time only. Around 10% of the sample is held by the ten biggest clonotypes. The CDR3 has 16 amino acids, counting the end cysteine and phenylalanine. Only the CDR3 DNA stays, 48 bases, in frame from base 1. V is cut back by 4 bases and J by 4 bases, with 6 bases in the junction unmatched. Per the germline V gene, LGHNA is the CDR1 and YSLEER is the CDR2.

The sequence is built from TRBV4-3 and TRBJ2-1, and 11 bases in between align with TRBD2. The starting material was CD8+ T cells from peripheral blood mononuclear cells, obtained before pregnancy. This receptor was identified in a female donor with multiple sclerosis, enrolled in a pregnancy study. The encoded CDR3 is CASSRYSGGAYNEQFF. The bases read TGCGCCAGCAGCCGATATAGCGGGGGGGCTTACAATGAGCAGTTCTTC.